Shown below are 25 T cell receptor beta chains from a single sample sequenced in a study of CD8 T cells in Susac syndrome. Random hexamers served to reverse transcribe roughly 0.5 to 1 ug RNA. In TCRdb, the immunoSEQ multiplex PCR reads were re-called with MiXCR into one record per CDR3 protein. The table has about 180,000 distinct CDR3 sequences, approximately 96% seen once. The sample consisted of CD8+ T cells from PBMCs. The source is a human donor with multiple sclerosis.

The chain links TRBV3-1 to TRBJ2-1; 10 nucleotides match TRBD2. The CDR3 spans 14 residues. With 4 bases clipped from V and 7 bases from J, the junction kept 4 bases outside the gene matches. Germline CDR1 reads LGHDT; CDR2 reads YNNKEL (reference sequence). CDR3 in DNA: TGTGCCAGCAGCCCGCTAGCGGGAGTTAATGAGCAGTTCTTC. It encodes CASSPLAGVNEQFF.

The V and J genes are TRBV6-5 and TRBJ1-2; 9 nucleotides agree with TRBD1. The CDR3 sequence is 15 residues long. The ends lost 5 bases at V and 2 bases at J; junction bases unmatched: 6. Germline values: CDR1 MNHEY, CDR2 SVGAGI. The chain's CDR3 is CASSNPGQGNYGYTF. The DNA for the CDR3 is TGTGCCAGCAGTAACCCAGGACAGGGGAACTATGGCTACACCTTC.

The rearrangement uses TRBV9 and TRBJ2-1, with 12 bases lining up with TRBD2. This CDR3 region has 15 residues. J lost 8 bases, V lost 3 bases, and 6 bases had no gene match. CDR1 is SGDLS, CDR2 YYNGEE, per germline. The CDR3 sequence: CASSARLAGAYEQFF. CDR3 nucleotides: TGTGCCAGCAGCGCCAGACTAGCGGGAGCGTATGAGCAGTTCTTC.

This rearrangement joins TRBV27 to TRBJ2-2; D is ambiguous. Germline assignment: CDR1 MNHEY and CDR2 SMNVEV (reference sequence). Deletions cut 4 bases from V and 3 bases from J, with 6 bases between. The CDR3 runs 13 residues. DNA for the CDR3: TGTGCCAGCAGTTGGGAACACACCGGGGAGCTGTTTTTT. Its protein is CASSWEHTGELFF.

This chain links TRBV6-6 with TRBJ1-2; no reliable D call. Germline CDR1 is MNHNY and CDR2 is SVGAGI (reference sequence). The CDR3 has 13 amino acids. Between the trimmed V and J ends, which lost 4 bases and 7 bases, there was a span of 13 bases. The CDR3 DNA sequence: TGTGCCAGCAGTTTCCCGGGCTATGGTGGCTACACCTTC. Translating it yields CASSFPGYGGYTF.

The chain has TRBV30 and TRBJ2-3; 7 bases map to TRBD2. CDR1 GTSNPN and CDR2 SVGIG come from the germline V gene (reference sequence). This CDR3 comprises 15 residues. V lost 0 bases to trimming and J lost 2 bases; unmatched junction nucleotides: 5. CDR3 coding DNA: TGTGCCTGGAGTGTAACGGGAGGACTCACAGATACGCAGTATTTT. Protein: CAWSVTGGLTDTQYF.

The chain links TRBV7-9 to TRBJ2-3, with 9 bases identical to TRBD2. J was trimmed by 0 bases and V by 5 bases; bases with no gene match: 6. The germline gives CDR1 SEHNR, CDR2 FQNEAQ (reference sequence). This CDR3 has 16 residues. The CDR3 spells CASSLTSGLSTDTQYF. CDR3 coding DNA: TGTGCCAGCAGCCTAACTAGCGGGCTAAGCACAGATACGCAGTATTTT.

The chain employs TRBV28 and TRBJ2-1; weak D call: TRBD1 (5 bases). The CDR3 is made up of 14 amino acids. The ends were cut back, 3 bases at V and 9 bases at J, with 15 bases in the middle. The germline CDR1 and CDR2 sequences are MDHEN and SYDVKM. As DNA, the CDR3 is TGTGCCAGCAGTTTGGCCCCGGATAGGGGTGAGCAGTTCTTC. Translated: CASSLAPDRGEQFF. The full variable domain, its missing parts supplied by reference TRBV28 and TRBJ2-1, is DVKVTQSSRYLVKRTGEKVFLECVQDMDHENMFWYRQDPGLGLRLIYFSYDVKMKEKGDIPEGYSVSREKKERFSLILESASTNQTSMYLCASSLAPDRGEQFFGPGTRLTVL.

The chain links TRBV28 to TRBJ1-2; D gene uncertain. From germline, CDR1 is MDHEN and CDR2 SYDVKM. This CDR3 is built from 13 residues. Trimming stripped 6 bases from V and 2 bases from J, with 10 bases between. The CDR3, as DNA: TGTGCCAGCAGCTTTCTCATCAACTATGGCTACACCTTC. It translates to CASSFLINYGYTF.

CDR3 DNA sequence: TGTGCCAGCAGCTGGGACAGGGGTATCACTGAAGCTTTCTTT. Translation: CASSWDRGITEAFF. The chain uses TRBV7-9 and TRBJ1-1; 10 nucleotides align to TRBD1. Germline CDR1 is SEHNR and CDR2 is FQNEAQ (reference sequence). The CDR3 contains 14 residues. V was clipped by 4 bases and J by 4 bases; unmatched bases: 3.

This clonotype was detected a few times. This chain joins TRBV28 and TRBJ2-7; 8 bases are a match to TRBD2. V trimming: 9 bases; J trimming: 2 bases; junction bases outside the gene matches: 9. The CDR3 covers 14 residues. CDR1 is MDHEN, CDR2 SYDVKM, per germline. Here the CDR3 reads CASSLAGGTYEQYF. DNA for the CDR3: TGTGCCAGTAGTCTCGCGGGAGGTACCTACGAGCAGTACTTC.

The chain combines TRBV15 with TRBJ2-2; 9 nucleotides agree with TRBD1. Germline V gene lookup returns CDR1 LNHNV and CDR2 YYDKDF (reference sequence). The V and J ends lost 0 bases and 0 bases, in that order; junction bases with no gene match: 8. This CDR3 is built from 19 residues. CDR3 in DNA: TGTGCCACCAGCAGAGACCGTTACAGGGGGCCAACGAACACCGGGGAGCTGTTTTTT. Its translation: CATSRDRYRGPTNTGELFF.

The gene calls are TRBV28 and TRBJ2-5; 8 bases align to TRBD1. The CDR3 contains 15 residues. V shed 3 bases, J shed 2 bases, and the junction held 5 bases outside the gene matches. The V gene's germline CDR1 is MDHEN and CDR2 SYDVKM. The CDR3 reads CASSFLGTGQETQYF. CDR3 nucleotide sequence: TGTGCCAGCAGTTTTCTCGGGACAGGACAAGAGACCCAGTACTTC. The whole variable domain, filled in from reference TRBV28 and TRBJ2-5, reads DVKVTQSSRYLVKRTGEKVFLECVQDMDHENMFWYRQDPGLGLRLIYFSYDVKMKEKGDIPEGYSVSREKKERFSLILESASTNQTSMYLCASSFLGTGQETQYFGPGTRLLVL.

This clonotype has just one count. The gene calls are TRBV13 and TRBJ2-7, with 12 nucleotides matching TRBD1. The J segment lost 5 bases and the V segment lost 5 bases, leaving 4 bases of the junction unmatched. The CDR3 loop spans 14 amino acids. The germline V gene has CDR1 PRHDT and CDR2 FYEKMQ (reference sequence). The CDR3 is CASSPGTGGDEQYF. The CDR3 bases are TGTGCCAGCAGCCCAGGGACAGGGGGCGACGAGCAGTACTTC.

The J gene is TRBJ2-7, the V gene TRBV7-9; D unresolved. With 3 bases removed from V and 3 bases from J, the gap between germline ends came to 6 bases. The CDR3 extends over 12 amino acids. Germline lookup yields CDR1 SEHNR and CDR2 FQNEAQ (reference sequence). The CDR3 reads CASSLADYEQYF. Here the CDR3 DNA reads TGTGCCAGCAGCTTGGCAGACTACGAGCAGTACTTC.

The V call is TRBV20-1, the J call TRBJ1-2; the D is unclear. The V gene's germline CDR1 is DFQATT and CDR2 SNEGSKA (reference sequence). The CDR3 consists of 13 residues. The germline V and J ends were trimmed by 6 bases and 8 bases, with 19 bases remaining between them. The CDR3 sequence: CSAKPYSARGYTF. For the CDR3, the DNA is TGCAGTGCGAAGCCCTACAGTGCTAGGGGCTACACCTTC.

The J gene is TRBJ1-2, the V gene TRBV29-1, with D possibly matching TRBD1 (5 bases). The germline gives CDR1 SQVTM, CDR2 ANQGSEA. The CDR3 totals 12 residues. The germline V and J ends were trimmed by 3 bases and 8 bases, with 13 bases remaining between them. CDR3 residues: CSVDPGGSGYTF. The CDR3 DNA follows: TGCAGCGTTGACCCTGGGGGTAGCGGCTACACCTTC. The complete variable domain, with remaining parts taken from reference TRBV29-1 and TRBJ1-2, reads SAVISQKPSRDICQRGTSLTIQCQVDSQVTMMFWYRQQPGQSLTLIATANQGSEATYESGFVIDKFPISRPNLTFSTLTVSNMSPEDSSIYLCSVDPGGSGYTFGSGTRLTVV.

The chain joins TRBV12-3 or TRBV12-4 to TRBJ2-1; TRBD2 matches at 9 bases. V shed 7 bases, J shed 7 bases, and the junction held 8 bases outside the gene matches. CDR3 length: 14 residues. CDR3 in DNA: TGTGCCAGCAAGCTTAGCGGGAGTGGTAATGAGCAGTTCTTC. Encoded protein: CASKLSGSGNEQFF.

The V call is TRBV2, the J call TRBJ2-1; D is ambiguous. Trimming left V 9 bases short and J 6 bases short, with 12 bases between. The CDR3 length is 12 residues. Germline V gene sequence: CDR1 SNHLY, CDR2 FYNNEI. CDR3 DNA: TGTGCCAGGACGCCGGGTTCCAATGAGCAGTTCTTC. Encoded protein: CARTPGSNEQFF.

The V call is TRBV13, the J call TRBJ2-6; D might be TRBD2 (6 bases). This CDR3 contains 17 residues. The germline V gene encodes CDR1 PRHDT and CDR2 FYEKMQ (reference sequence). Trimming pared 2 bases from V and 0 bases from J, leaving 11 bases between. CDR3 protein: CASSLFGDSSGANVLTF. The CDR3 region has the DNA TGTGCCAGCAGCTTATTCGGGGACTCCTCTGGGGCCAACGTCCTGACTTTC.

The CDR3: CASNLGLAGPYEQYF. CDR3 bases: TGTGCCAGCAACCTCGGACTAGCGGGCCCCTACGAGCAGTACTTC. The rearrangement uses TRBV7-2 and TRBJ2-7; 11 bases fit TRBD2. The CDR3 has 15 amino acids. From germline, CDR1 is SGHTA and CDR2 FQGNSA. The V segment lost 7 bases and the J segment 2 bases; nucleotides outside the gene matches: 7.

The chain carries TRBV12-5 and TRBJ2-5; 8 bases agree with TRBD1. The CDR3 covers 14 residues. Losses at the gene ends were 6 bases for V and 5 bases for J; bases not matched to a gene: 8. CDR1 is LGHNT and CDR2 is FRNRAP in the germline V gene. The CDR3 DNA reads TGTGCTAGTGGCCCACCCGACAGGGGTGAGACCCAGTACTTC. This gives the protein CASGPPDRGETQYF.

This sequence joins TRBV27 and TRBJ2-2, with TRBD1 matching 7 bases. This CDR3 is built from 15 residues. The J segment lost 1 base and the V segment lost 4 bases, leaving 3 bases of the junction unmatched. Looked up from germline, CDR1 is MNHEY and CDR2 is SMNVEV (reference sequence). This CDR3 reads CASSSWTGNTGELFF. The CDR3 DNA is TGTGCCAGCAGTTCCTGGACAGGGAACACCGGGGAGCTGTTTTTT.

The chain is built from TRBV27 and TRBJ2-7, with 8 bases matching TRBD1. Germline assignment: CDR1 MNHEY and CDR2 SMNVEV (reference sequence). The junction had 8 bases not matched to a gene; V was cut back by 5 bases and J by 5 bases. The CDR3 length is 14 residues. The CDR3 nucleotides read TGTGCCAGCAGTCGACAGGGGAGGAGGGACGAGCAGTACTTC. It is translated as CASSRQGRRDEQYF.

The chain carries TRBV9 and TRBJ1-1; the D is unclear. V was clipped by 4 bases and J by 0 bases, with 7 bases between them. Germline CDR1 is SGDLS and CDR2 is YYNGEE. The CDR3 extends over 13 amino acids. Written as DNA, the CDR3 is TGTGCCAGCAGCCCAGGCATGAACACTGAAGCTTTCTTT. Residues: CASSPGMNTEAFF.